This TCR beta chain originates from a study of T-cell memory formation after mild COVID-19 (dated by TCRdb to the early 2020s). Context from the whole study: Most TCR sequence clusters were specific to one of the two donors. In a couple of donors, T-cell clones that expanded and contracted after mild COVID-19 were tracked by sequencing TCRalpha and TCRbeta repertoires over time. The cohort comprised two young, previously healthy adult volunteers, one female and one male.

Ficoll-Paque density gradient centrifugation was the method used to isolate PBMCs. According to the germline V gene, CDR1 reads ENHRY and CDR2 reads SYGVKD. Including cysteine and phenylalanine, the CDR3 has 17 amino acids. The entry retains the CDR3 DNA only, 51 bases that are in frame from base 1. V lost 1 base and J lost 0 bases, and the count of bases not matched to a germline gene is 8. To note about this clonotype: This receptor's antigen is unknown. Per-base qualities were not stored, and no clone one base away is much larger.

The research as a whole found: The study included only a couple of mild cases, and larger cohorts that include severe cases with pre-infection samples were judged to be necessary. SARS-CoV-2 specificity of the second-wave clones peaking on day 37 was not confirmed. Clones that contracted from day 15 to 85 showed balanced CD4/CD8 phenotypes, whereas a second wave of clones that expanded from day 15 to 37 leaned towards CD4+. Some responding clones were detected in pre-infection memory, which suggested that pre-existing cross-reactive memory T cells had joined the SARS-CoV-2 response. Contracting CD4+ clones were located mainly in the CM and EM memory subsets, whereas CD8+ clones were found to be enriched in EMRA.

The instrument given in TCRdb is Illumina NovaSeq 6000. TCRalpha and TCRbeta cDNA libraries were built by 5'RACE with constant-segment primers, adding sample barcodes and unique molecular identifiers. RNA was extracted from every sample with Trizol reagent. Amplification of the libraries took two PCR steps, and the second step added a second sample barcode plus Illumina TruSeq adapters. Sequencing of the libraries was done on an Illumina NovaSeq, producing 2 x 150 bp paired-end reads. Regarding the original processing steps: With migec v1.2.7, reads were demultiplexed and then collapsed into UMI-guided consensus sequences. Using mixcr v2.1.11, UMI consensuses were aligned to TRA and TRB V and J templates and then assembled into clonotypes. Clonotypes were classified as expanded or contracted when called significant by both edgeR and NoisET, with noise models trained on biological replicates. For edgeR calls, a false discovery rate-adjusted p below 0.01 and a log2 fold-change threshold of 1 were applied. As an exploratory analysis of dynamics, PCA with hierarchical clustering was applied to max-normalized trajectories of the 1000 most abundant clonotypes. Separately sequenced CD4+ and CD8+ repertoires were used to assign a CD4 or CD8 phenotype to each responding clone. TCRdb reprocessed the public reads (quality trimming at Q25 with fastp, clone calling with MiXCR) and kept in-frame beta chains. Rows with a matching CDR3 protein are joined into one entry that keeps the most common DNA and genes. The V and J calls and clone size come from TCRdb's table, not from the authors' own analysis. The sample table lists 240,000 or so distinct CDR3 sequences, 8% to 9.5% of them with a count of one. The ten largest clones represent more than 20% of the sample.

The clonotype comes from a man between 18 and 29 years old who had mild COVID-19 (a few samples of this study predate the infection). The sample titles of this study are shuffled in the database, so cell type and time point are left out; the donor was told from shared clones. The sample was PBMCs or a T cell subset sorted from them (not recorded which). The chain links TRBV10-3 with TRBJ2-7, with 8 bases in between that match TRBD1. The nucleotides are TGTGCCATCAGTGAGTTTGGGACAGGCCGACTCTCCTACGAGCAGTACTTC. The translation is CAISEFGTGRLSYEQYF.